This T cell receptor (beta chain) was identified during a study of T-cell memory formation after mild COVID-19. Study overall: TCR clusters were mostly confined to one donor each.

MiXCR, applied by TCRdb to the 5' RACE reads, yields one record per CDR3 protein. The profile covers 350,000 to 450,000 distinct CDR3 sequences, with 15% to 20% appearing a single time and around 8% taken by the ten largest. This clonotype was counted a few times. Its cognate antigen is unknown. Study-level results: Clones shrinking between day 15 and 85 showed a balanced CD4/CD8 split, and those that grew later tilted toward CD4+.

This CDR3 is built from 15 residues. Germline V gene data show CDR1 as MNHEY and CDR2 as SVGAGI. The V and J ends lost 5 bases and 5 bases, in that order; junction bases with no gene match: 7. What was sequenced was PBMCs or a T cell subset sorted from them (not recorded which). This sequence was found in an adult woman who had mild COVID-19 (a few samples of this study predate the infection). Cell type and time point are not known. The rearrangement joins TRBV6-5 to TRBJ2-5; 11 bases fit TRBD2. This CDR3 is CASSQLAGGPETQYF. In nucleotides, the CDR3 is TGTGCCAGCAGTCAGTTAGCGGGAGGGCCGGAGACCCAGTACTTC.